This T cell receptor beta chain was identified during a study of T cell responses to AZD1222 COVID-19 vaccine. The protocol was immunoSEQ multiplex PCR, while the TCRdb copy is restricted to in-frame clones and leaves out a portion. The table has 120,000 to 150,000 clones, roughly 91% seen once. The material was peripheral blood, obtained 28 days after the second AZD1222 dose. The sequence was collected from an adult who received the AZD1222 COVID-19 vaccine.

CDR3 amino acids: CASSLEALYSPLHF. The CDR3 bases are TGTGCCAGCAGCTTAGAGGCCCTTTATTCACCCCTCCACTTT. This chain joins TRBV7-2 and TRBJ1-6; no reliable D call. V was trimmed by 1 base and J by 8 bases, leaving 9 bases between them. The CDR3 runs 14 residues. The V gene's germline CDR1 is SGHTA and CDR2 FQGNSA.